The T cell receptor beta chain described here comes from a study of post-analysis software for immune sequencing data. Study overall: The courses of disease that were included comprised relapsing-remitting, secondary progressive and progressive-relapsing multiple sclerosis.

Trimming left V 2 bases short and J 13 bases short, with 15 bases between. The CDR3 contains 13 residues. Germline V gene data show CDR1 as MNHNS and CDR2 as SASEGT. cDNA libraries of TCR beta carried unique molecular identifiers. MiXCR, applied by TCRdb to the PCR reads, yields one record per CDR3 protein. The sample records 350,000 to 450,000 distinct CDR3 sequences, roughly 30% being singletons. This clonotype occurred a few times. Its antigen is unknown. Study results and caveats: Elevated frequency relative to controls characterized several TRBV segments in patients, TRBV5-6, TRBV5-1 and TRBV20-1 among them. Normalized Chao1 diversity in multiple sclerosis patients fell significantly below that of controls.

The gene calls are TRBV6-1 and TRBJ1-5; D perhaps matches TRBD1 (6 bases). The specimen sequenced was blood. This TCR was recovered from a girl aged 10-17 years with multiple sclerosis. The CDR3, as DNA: TGTGCCAGCAGTGAATCTCCCCCCGGGACACAGCATTTT. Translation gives CASSESPPGTQHF.